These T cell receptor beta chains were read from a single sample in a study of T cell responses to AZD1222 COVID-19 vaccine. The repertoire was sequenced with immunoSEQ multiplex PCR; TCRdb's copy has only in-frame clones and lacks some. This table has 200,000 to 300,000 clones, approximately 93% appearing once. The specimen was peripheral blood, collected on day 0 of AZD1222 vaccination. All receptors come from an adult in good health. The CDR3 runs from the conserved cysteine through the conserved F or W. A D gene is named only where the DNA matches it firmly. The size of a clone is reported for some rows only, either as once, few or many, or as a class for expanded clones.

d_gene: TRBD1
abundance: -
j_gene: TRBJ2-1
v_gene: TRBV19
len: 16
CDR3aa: CAPPGEEGQVNNEQFF
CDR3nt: TGTGCCCCCCCGGGAGAGGAGGGACAGGTAAACAATGAGCAGTTCTTC

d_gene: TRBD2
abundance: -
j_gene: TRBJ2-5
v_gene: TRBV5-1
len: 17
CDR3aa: CASSSGLAGGSQETQYF
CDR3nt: TGCGCCAGCAGCTCGGGACTAGCGGGGGGCTCCCAAGAGACCCAGTACTTC

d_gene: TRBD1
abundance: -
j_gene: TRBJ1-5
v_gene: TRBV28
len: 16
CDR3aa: CASSRDRVQSNQPQHF
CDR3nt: TGTGCCAGCAGCCGGGACAGGGTTCAAAGCAATCAGCCCCAGCATTTT

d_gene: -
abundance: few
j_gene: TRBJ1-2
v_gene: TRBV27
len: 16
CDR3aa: CASSLSPRQENYGYTF
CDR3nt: TGTGCCAGCAGTTTATCACCAAGACAGGAAAACTATGGCTACACCTTC

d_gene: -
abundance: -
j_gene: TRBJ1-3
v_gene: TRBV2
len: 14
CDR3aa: CASQDIRADGTIYF
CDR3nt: TGTGCCAGCCAAGACATAAGGGCCGATGGCACCATATATTTT

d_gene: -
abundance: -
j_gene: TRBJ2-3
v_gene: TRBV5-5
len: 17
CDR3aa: CASSQVREKLSTDTQYF
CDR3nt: TGTGCCAGCAGCCAAGTCAGGGAGAAACTTAGCACAGATACGCAGTATTTT

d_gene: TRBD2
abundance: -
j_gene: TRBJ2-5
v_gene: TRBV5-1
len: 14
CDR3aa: CASSPGGPGETQYF
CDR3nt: TGCGCCAGCAGCCCGGGGGGGCCGGGAGAGACCCAGTACTTC

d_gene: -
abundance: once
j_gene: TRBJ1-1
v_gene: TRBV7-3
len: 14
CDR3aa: CASSLNGDNTEAFF
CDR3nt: TGTGCCAGCAGCTTAAATGGGGATAACACTGAAGCTTTCTTT

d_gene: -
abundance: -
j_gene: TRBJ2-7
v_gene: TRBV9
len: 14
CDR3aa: CASSLSGTTDEQYF
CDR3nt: TGTGCCAGCAGCCTCTCCGGGACAACGGACGAGCAGTACTTC

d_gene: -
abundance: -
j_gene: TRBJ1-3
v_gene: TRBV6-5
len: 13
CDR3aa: CASMGPAGNTIYF
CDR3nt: TGTGCCAGCATGGGACCGGCTGGAAACACCATATATTTT

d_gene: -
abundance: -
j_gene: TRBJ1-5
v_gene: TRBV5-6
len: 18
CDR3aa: CASSLRTGPLRSNQPQHF
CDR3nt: TGTGCCAGCAGCTTGAGAACAGGGCCCCTCCGTAGCAATCAGCCCCAGCATTTT

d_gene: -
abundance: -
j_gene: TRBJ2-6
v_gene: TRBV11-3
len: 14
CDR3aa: CASSPGVGANVLTF
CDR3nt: TGTGCCAGCAGCCCAGGGGTTGGGGCCAACGTCCTGACTTTC

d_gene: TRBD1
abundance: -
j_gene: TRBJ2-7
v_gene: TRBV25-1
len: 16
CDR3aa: CASSPPGGTGRYEQYF
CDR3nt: TGTGCCAGCAGCCCTCCCGGGGGGACAGGGAGGTACGAGCAGTACTTC

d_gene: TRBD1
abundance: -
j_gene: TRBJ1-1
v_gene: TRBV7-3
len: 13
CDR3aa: CASSTDRSTEAFF
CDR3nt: TGTGCCAGCAGCACGGACAGGAGCACTGAAGCTTTCTTT

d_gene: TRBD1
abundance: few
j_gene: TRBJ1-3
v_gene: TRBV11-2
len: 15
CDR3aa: CASSLQGDSGNTIYF
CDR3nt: TGTGCCAGCAGCTTACAGGGGGACTCTGGAAACACCATATATTTT

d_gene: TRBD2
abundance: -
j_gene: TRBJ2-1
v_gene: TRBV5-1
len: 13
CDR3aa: CASSLSGRDEQFF
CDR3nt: TGCGCCAGCAGCTTGTCAGGGAGGGATGAGCAGTTCTTC

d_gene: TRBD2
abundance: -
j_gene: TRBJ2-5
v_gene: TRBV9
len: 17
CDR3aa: CASSVGNSGRERETQYF
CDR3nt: TGTGCCAGCAGCGTAGGAAATAGCGGGAGAGAGCGAGAGACCCAGTACTTC

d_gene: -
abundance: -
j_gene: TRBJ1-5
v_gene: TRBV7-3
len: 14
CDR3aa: CANPGGAHNQPQHF
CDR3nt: TGTGCCAACCCCGGGGGTGCCCACAATCAGCCCCAGCATTTT

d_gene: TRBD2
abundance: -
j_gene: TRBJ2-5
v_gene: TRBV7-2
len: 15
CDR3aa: CASSLSGSPRETQYF
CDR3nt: TGTGCCAGCAGCTTAAGCGGGAGCCCCAGGGAGACCCAGTACTTC

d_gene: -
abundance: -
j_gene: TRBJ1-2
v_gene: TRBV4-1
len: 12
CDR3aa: CASSHKNYGYTF
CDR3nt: TGCGCCAGCAGCCATAAGAACTATGGCTACACCTTC

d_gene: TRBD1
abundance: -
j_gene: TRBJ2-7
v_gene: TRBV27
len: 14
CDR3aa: CASRRQGGPYEQYF
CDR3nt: TGTGCCAGCAGAAGACAGGGGGGGCCCTACGAGCAGTACTTC

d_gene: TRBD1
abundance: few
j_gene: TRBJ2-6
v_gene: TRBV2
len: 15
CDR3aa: CASSRTGTGANVLTF
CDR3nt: TGTGCCAGCAGCCGGACAGGGACTGGGGCCAACGTCCTGACTTTC

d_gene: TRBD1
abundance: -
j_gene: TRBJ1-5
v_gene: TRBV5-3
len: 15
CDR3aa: CARSLKTGGRQPQHF
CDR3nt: TGTGCCAGAAGCTTGAAGACAGGGGGACGCCAGCCCCAGCATTTT

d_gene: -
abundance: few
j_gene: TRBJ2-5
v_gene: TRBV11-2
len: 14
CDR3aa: CASSLGGPRETQYF
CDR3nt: TGTGCCAGCAGCTTAGGGGGGCCGCGAGAGACCCAGTACTTC

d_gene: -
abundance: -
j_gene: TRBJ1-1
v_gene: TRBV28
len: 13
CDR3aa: CASSLSVRTEAFF
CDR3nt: TGTGCCAGCAGTTTATCCGTTCGGACTGAAGCTTTCTTT

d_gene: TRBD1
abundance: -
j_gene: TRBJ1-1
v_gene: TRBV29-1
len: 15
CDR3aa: CSVDKGQGRDTEAFF
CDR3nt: TGCAGCGTTGATAAGGGACAGGGGAGAGACACTGAAGCTTTCTTT

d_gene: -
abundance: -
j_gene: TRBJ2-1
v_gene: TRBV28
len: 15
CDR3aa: CAEASGDSRYNEQFF
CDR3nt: TGTGCGGAAGCTAGTGGAGACAGTCGCTACAATGAGCAGTTCTTC

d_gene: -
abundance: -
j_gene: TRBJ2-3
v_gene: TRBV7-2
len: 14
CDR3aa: CASSLGVGTDTQYF
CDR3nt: TGTGCCAGCAGCCTAGGGGTGGGCACAGATACGCAGTATTTT

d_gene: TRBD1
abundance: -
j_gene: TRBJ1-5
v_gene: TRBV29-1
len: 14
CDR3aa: CSVGETGGNQPQHF
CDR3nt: TGCAGCGTTGGGGAAACAGGGGGCAATCAGCCCCAGCATTTT

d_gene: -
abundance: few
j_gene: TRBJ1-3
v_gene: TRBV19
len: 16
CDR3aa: CASSFWTVSSGNTIYF
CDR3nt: TGTGCCAGTAGTTTTTGGACGGTCTCCTCTGGAAACACCATATATTTT

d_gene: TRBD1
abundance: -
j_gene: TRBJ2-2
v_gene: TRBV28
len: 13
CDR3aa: CASSLGQTGELFF
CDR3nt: TGTGCCAGCAGTTTGGGACAGACCGGGGAGCTGTTTTTT

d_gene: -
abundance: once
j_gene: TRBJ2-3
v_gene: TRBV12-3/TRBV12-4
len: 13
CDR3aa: CASSPGGTDTQYF
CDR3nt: TGTGCCAGCAGCCCAGGAGGGACAGATACGCAGTATTTT

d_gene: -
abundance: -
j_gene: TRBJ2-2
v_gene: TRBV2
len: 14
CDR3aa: CASSGQLDTGELFF
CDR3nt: TGTGCCAGCAGTGGCCAGTTAGACACCGGGGAGCTGTTTTTT

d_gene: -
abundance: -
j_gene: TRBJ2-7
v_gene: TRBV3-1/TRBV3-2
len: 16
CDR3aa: CASSQESWDHSYEQYF
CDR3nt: TGTGCCAGCAGCCAAGAGAGTTGGGACCATTCCTACGAGCAGTACTTC

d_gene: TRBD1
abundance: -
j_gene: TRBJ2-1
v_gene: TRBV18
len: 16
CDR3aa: CASSLWDSFMGNEQFF
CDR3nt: TGTGCCAGCTCGCTCTGGGACAGTTTTATGGGCAATGAGCAGTTCTTC

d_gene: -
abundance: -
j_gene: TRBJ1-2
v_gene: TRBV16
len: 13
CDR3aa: CASSRGGNYGYTF
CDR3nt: TGTGCCAGCAGCCGAGGGGGTAACTATGGCTACACCTTC

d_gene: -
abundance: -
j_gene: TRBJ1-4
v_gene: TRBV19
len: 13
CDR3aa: CASSTQSNEKLFF
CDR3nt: TGTGCCAGTAGTACCCAGTCTAATGAAAAACTGTTTTTT

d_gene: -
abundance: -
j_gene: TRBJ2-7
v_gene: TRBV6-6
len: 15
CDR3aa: CATSGGDSRSYEQYF
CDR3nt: TGTGCCACCTCCGGGGGGGACAGTCGCTCCTACGAGCAGTACTTC

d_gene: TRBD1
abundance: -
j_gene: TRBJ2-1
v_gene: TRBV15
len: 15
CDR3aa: CATSTSGTAVNEQFF
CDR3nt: TGTGCCACCAGCACCTCCGGGACAGCTGTCAATGAGCAGTTCTTC

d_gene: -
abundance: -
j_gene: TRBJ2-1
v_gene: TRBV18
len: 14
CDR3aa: CASSSGVRDNEQFF
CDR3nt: TGTGCCAGCTCATCAGGGGTTAGGGACAATGAGCAGTTCTTC

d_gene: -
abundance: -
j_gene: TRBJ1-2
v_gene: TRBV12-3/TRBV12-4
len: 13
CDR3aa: CASSFSPGATYTF
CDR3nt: TGTGCCAGCAGTTTCTCCCCCGGGGCTACCTATACCTTC

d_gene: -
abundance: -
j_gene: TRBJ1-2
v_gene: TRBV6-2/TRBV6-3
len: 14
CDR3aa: CASSIYGRTGGYTF
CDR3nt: TGTGCCAGCAGTATCTATGGGCGCACAGGGGGCTACACCTTC

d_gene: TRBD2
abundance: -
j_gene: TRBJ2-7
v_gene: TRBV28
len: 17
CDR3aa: CASSPTSGGTTGYEQYF
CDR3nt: TGTGCCAGCAGCCCAACTAGCGGGGGCACGACAGGCTACGAGCAGTACTTC

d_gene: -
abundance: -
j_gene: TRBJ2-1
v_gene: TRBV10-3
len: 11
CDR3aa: CAIRSSDEQFF
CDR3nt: TGTGCCATCAGGTCCAGCGATGAGCAGTTCTTC

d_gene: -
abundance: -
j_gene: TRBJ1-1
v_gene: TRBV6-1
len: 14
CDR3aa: CASSEQGMNTEAFF
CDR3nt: TGTGCCAGCAGTGAACAAGGAATGAACACTGAAGCTTTCTTT

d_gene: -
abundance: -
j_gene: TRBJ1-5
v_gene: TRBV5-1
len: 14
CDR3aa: CASSLTPRGQPQHF
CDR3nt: TGCGCCAGCAGCTTGACCCCCCGGGGTCAGCCCCAGCATTTT

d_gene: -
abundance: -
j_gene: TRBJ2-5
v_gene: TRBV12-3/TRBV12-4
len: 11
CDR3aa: CASSLSETQYF
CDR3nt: TGTGCCAGCAGTTTATCAGAGACCCAGTACTTC

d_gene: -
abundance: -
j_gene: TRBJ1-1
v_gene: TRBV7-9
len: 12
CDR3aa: CASSLGGGKAFF
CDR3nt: TGTGCCAGCAGCTTAGGGGGCGGAAAAGCTTTCTTT

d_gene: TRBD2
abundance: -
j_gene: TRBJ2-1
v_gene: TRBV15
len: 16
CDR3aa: CATSRSSGGIYNEQFF
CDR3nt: TGTGCCACCAGCAGATCCAGCGGGGGTATTTACAATGAGCAGTTCTTC

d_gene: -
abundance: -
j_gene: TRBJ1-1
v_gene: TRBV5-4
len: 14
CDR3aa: CASSRQDLNTEAFF
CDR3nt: TGTGCCAGCAGCCGACAGGACCTGAACACTGAAGCTTTCTTT